Following are 21 T cell receptor beta chains from one sample sequenced in a study of blood T cells in healthy people across ages. Using a J-beta primer mix together with a sample-barcoded 5' primer, a second PCR was run for roughly 6 to 12 cycles. Each CDR3 protein is one row after TCRdb ran MiXCR on the 5' RACE reads. The sample includes 1.2 million to 1.5 million distinct CDR3 sequences, approximately 42% of them seen just once. The sequencing sample was made of blood. Receptor source: a woman aged 18-29 years in good health.

The genes are TRBV13 and TRBJ2-2; 9 nucleotides agree with TRBD2. CDR1 and CDR2 (germline): PRHDT, FYEKMQ (reference sequence). The CDR3 is 15 residues long. After removal of 5 bases from V and 3 bases from J, the junction contained 4 bases not matched to a gene. CDR3 DNA: TGTGCCAGCAGCACGTTAGCGGGGGACACCGGGGAGCTGTTTTTT. This encodes CASSTLAGDTGELFF.

This clonotype appeared a few times. The V call is TRBV6-1, the J call TRBJ2-1, with TRBD2 identical over 7 bases. This CDR3 is built from 15 residues. CDR1 is MNHNS, CDR2 SASEGT, per germline. The V segment lost 1 base and the J segment 4 bases; nucleotides outside the gene matches: 4. CDR3 DNA sequence: TGTGCCAGCAGTGAAGGTAGCGGGTTATACAATGAGCAGTTCTTC. It encodes CASSEGSGLYNEQFF.

Concerning this clonotype: A much more abundant neighbour one base away suggests this may be a read error. The gene calls are TRBV11-2 and TRBJ2-5, with 10 bases matching TRBD2. The J call is uncertain, as TRBJ2-7 better fits the DNA end. This CDR3 spans 14 amino acids. CDR1 is SGHAT and CDR2 is FQNNGV in the germline V gene. The CDR3 protein is CASSVVLAGDEQYF. The CDR3 region has the DNA TGTGCCAGCAGCGTAGTCCTAGCGGGAGACGAGCAGTACTTC.

This chain uses TRBV28 with TRBJ2-7; weak D call: TRBD2 (6 bases). Per germline, CDR1 MDHEN and CDR2 SYDVKM. CDR3 length: 16 residues. V was cut by 3 bases and J by 5 bases, with 20 bases left in between. The CDR3 loop is CASSFPGGGTLDEQYF. The CDR3 region has the DNA TGTGCCAGCAGTTTTCCCGGGGGTGGAACTCTGGACGAGCAGTACTTC.

The J gene is TRBJ2-7, the V gene TRBV3-1, with a tentative D call TRBD1 (6 bases). Trimming cost V 4 bases and J 3 bases, with 16 bases left between them. This CDR3 contains 15 residues. Germline V gene sequence: CDR1 LGHDT, CDR2 YNNKEL (reference sequence). The CDR3 reads CASSPLGTSHYEQYF. As DNA, the CDR3 is TGTGCCAGCAGCCCTTTGGGGACATCTCACTACGAGCAGTACTTC.

This chain joins TRBV28 and TRBJ2-5; 7 bases agree with TRBD1. V was pared by 6 bases and J by 11 bases, with 21 bases of the junction left unmatched. Germline values: CDR1 MDHEN, CDR2 SYDVKM. This CDR3 is 16 amino acids long. The CDR3 bases are TGTGCCAGCAGGCTCGCAGGGGGAAGTTCCTACAATGAGCAGTACTTC. Protein product: CASRLAGGSSYNEQYF.

This clonotype was observed a few times. The chain combines TRBV20-1 with TRBJ1-2, with D tentatively TRBD1 (5 bases). In germline, CDR1 is DFQATT, CDR2 SNEGSKA (reference sequence). The CDR3 runs 11 residues. V lost 1 base to trimming and J lost 6 bases, with 6 bases between them. CDR3 region: CSARAGDGYTF. The CDR3 nucleotides read TGCAGTGCTAGAGCGGGGGATGGCTACACCTTC.

The gene calls are TRBV20-1 and TRBJ1-1; D is ambiguous. The CDR3 is 15 amino acids. The germline CDR1 and CDR2 sequences are DFQATT and SNEGSKA (reference sequence). Trimming took 0 bases from V and 1 from J, leaving 12 bases between them. Here the CDR3 reads CSAREPGGRNTEAFF. Written as DNA, the CDR3 is TGCAGTGCTAGAGAGCCTGGAGGGCGGAACACTGAAGCTTTCTTT.

This clonotype was seen only a few times. The chain uses TRBV12-3 or TRBV12-4 and TRBJ2-5; D unclear. Trimming pared 2 bases from V and 3 bases from J, leaving 4 bases between. The CDR3 runs 12 residues. The CDR3 nucleotides are TGTGCCAGCAGTTTACGGAAAGAGACCCAGTACTTC. Its protein product is CASSLRKETQYF.

The chain recombines TRBV12-3 or TRBV12-4 with TRBJ1-5; D remains ambiguous. The V and J ends lost 4 bases and 4 bases respectively, with 5 bases between them. This CDR3 region has 12 residues. For the CDR3, the DNA is TGTGCCAGCAGTTGGCCTAATCAGCCCCAGCATTTT. This codes for CASSWPNQPQHF.

This clonotype was observed a few times. The DNA of the CDR3 is TGTGCCAGCAGATACGGCAGGGAGGTTTTGAGTGGGGCCAACGTCCTGACTTTC. This gives the protein CASRYGREVLSGANVLTF. V is TRBV12-3 or TRBV12-4 and J is TRBJ2-6; D is possibly TRBD2 (6 bases). This CDR3 is 18 amino acids long. Between the trimmed V and J ends, which lost 6 bases and 3 bases, there was a span of 21 bases.

V usage is TRBV5-1 and J usage is TRBJ2-3; 12 positions agree with TRBD2. The CDR3 covers 15 residues. CDR1 and CDR2 (germline): SGHRS, YFSETQ. The ends lost 6 bases at V and 6 bases at J; junction bases unmatched: 8. DNA of the CDR3: TGCGCCAGCAAGACTAGCGGGAGATGGGGGGATACGCAGTATTTT. This codes for CASKTSGRWGDTQYF.

This chain uses TRBV5-1 with TRBJ2-3, with TRBD2 identical over 13 bases. The CDR3 loop spans 16 amino acids. The V segment lost 5 bases and the J segment 2 bases; nucleotides outside the gene matches: 5. CDR1 and CDR2 from the germline V gene are SGHRS and YFSETQ. CDR3 DNA sequence: TGCGCCAGCAGGACTAGCGGGGGGCGCACCACAGATACGCAGTATTTT. Translated, it gives CASRTSGGRTTDTQYF.

The rearrangement links TRBV6-5 to TRBJ1-4; no firm D call. The CDR3 spans 14 residues. Trimming took 6 bases from V and 4 from J, leaving 12 bases between them. Germline V gene sequence: CDR1 MNHEY, CDR2 SVGAGI. Here the CDR3 reads CASSWSLNNEKLFF. Here the CDR3 DNA reads TGTGCCAGCAGCTGGAGTCTGAATAATGAAAAACTGTTTTTT.

CDR3 sequence: CASSLGIAAGNIQYF. Written as DNA, the CDR3 is TGTGCCAGCAGCTTAGGAATAGCGGCGGGAAACATTCAGTACTTC. This chain links TRBV7-9 with TRBJ2-4; D is possibly TRBD2 (6 bases). CDR3 size: 15 residues. CDR1 is SEHNR and CDR2 is FQNEAQ in the germline V gene (reference sequence). Trimming pared 1 base from V and 6 bases from J, leaving 13 bases between.

About this clonotype itself: This may be a read error, as it is one base from a much larger clone. This chain uses TRBV29-1 with TRBJ2-5; 8 bases are a match to TRBD1. This CDR3 is 12 amino acids long. CDR1 is SQVTM, CDR2 ANQGSEA, per germline. This CDR3 reads CSVRQGKEAQYF. The CDR3 region has the DNA TGCAGCGTCAGACAGGGGAAAGAGGCCCAGTACTTC.

The chain has TRBV20-1 and TRBJ2-1; 8 bases map to TRBD1. The DNA end is a closer match to TRBJ2-7, so the J assignment may be wrong. CDR3 length: 19 amino acids. CDR1 DFQATT and CDR2 SNEGSKA come from the germline V gene (reference sequence). CDR3 amino acids: CSATSIPRTGRVSYNEQYF. The CDR3 bases are TGCAGTGCCACATCTATACCCCGGACAGGGCGAGTCTCCTACAATGAGCAGTACTTC.

This clonotype was seen only a few times. The V gene is TRBV20-1, the J gene TRBJ1-6, with D perhaps matching TRBD1 (5 bases). Germline CDR1 reads DFQATT; CDR2 reads SNEGSKA (reference sequence). The CDR3 consists of 15 residues. Between the trimmed V and J ends, which lost 0 bases and 4 bases, there was a span of 10 bases. This CDR3 reads CSARDQGGYNSPLHF. DNA of the CDR3: TGCAGTGCTAGAGATCAGGGAGGGTATAATTCACCCCTCCACTTT.

The J gene is TRBJ2-5, the V gene TRBV3-1, with D tentatively TRBD2 (7 bases). The CDR3 consists of 14 residues. The V end was cut by 5 bases, the J end by 6 bases, with 16 bases between. From germline, CDR1 is LGHDT and CDR2 YNNKEL (reference sequence). CDR3 bases: TGTGCCAGCAGCTTAGGGGGGGGGACGCAGACCCAGTACTTC. Protein: CASSLGGGTQTQYF.

The chain employs TRBV5-1 and TRBJ2-5; 7 bases align to TRBD1. The DNA end lines up better with TRBJ2-7; the J call may be wrong. This CDR3 has 15 amino acids. Germline V gives CDR1 SGHRS, CDR2 YFSETQ. DNA of the CDR3: TGCGCCAGCAGCTTGGGACAGGGAAGATACTACGAGCAGTACTTC. This codes for CASSLGQGRYYEQYF.

The V and J genes are TRBV7-8 and TRBJ1-1, with D possibly TRBD1 on 6 matching bases. V lost 5 bases and J 4 bases, leaving 14 bases between the germline ends. Germline assignment: CDR1 SGHVS and CDR2 FQNEAQ. The CDR3 consists of 14 residues. CDR3 in amino acids: CASSRTGLATEAFF. The DNA for the CDR3 is TGTGCCAGCAGCCGTACAGGGTTGGCCACTGAAGCTTTCTTT.